Sequencing of this T cell receptor (beta chain) was carried out in a study of blood T cell repertoires in COVID-19. About this clone itself: This CDR3 is also generated by other DNA sequences in the sample.

Trimming cost V 4 bases and J 0 bases, with 9 bases left between them. CDR3 size: 14 residues. CDR1 SGHTA and CDR2 FQGNSA come from the germline V gene. Profiled with immunoSEQ multiplex PCR; TCRdb holds only in-frame clones, not every one. Here the sample spans about 230,000 clones, roughly 84% being singletons. The sample was peripheral blood. V is TRBV7-2 and J is TRBJ1-1, with a tentative D call TRBD1 (6 bases). This TCR came from a man in his forties who had recovered from COVID-19. The CDR3 DNA reads TGTGCCAGCAGCTGGGGACAAATGAACACTGAAGCTTTCTTT. Translated: CASSWGQMNTEAFF.